The 23 T cell receptor beta chains below were found in one sample sequenced in a study of OX40 agonist ivuxolimab in advanced cancers. Some clones are missing from TCRdb's copy, which holds only in-frame ones; the method was immunoSEQ multiplex PCR. The profile covers 35,000 to 55,000 clones, with roughly 87% appearing a single time and around 15% taken by the ten largest. Sequencing was performed on CD4+ or CD8+ T cells sorted from blood, taken in a trial of the OX40 agonist ivuxolimab. These receptors were collected from an adult with an advanced solid tumor such as melanoma, head and neck, liver or kidney cancer.

This clone was detected only once. This chain connects TRBV6-1 to TRBJ2-7, with D tentatively TRBD1 (6 bases). The CDR3 totals 11 residues. The V gene lost 6 bases and the J gene lost 3 bases, with 6 bases spanning the gap. The germline V gene encodes CDR1 MNHNS and CDR2 SASEGT. This CDR3 reads CASRDSYEQYF. CDR3 DNA: TGTGCCAGCAGGGACAGCTACGAGCAGTACTTC.

The chain combines TRBV4-1 with TRBJ2-5; possible D gene TRBD1, 6 bases. Germline V gives CDR1 MGHRA, CDR2 YSYEKL. There are 16 residues in the CDR3. Trimming removed 1 base at V and 3 bases at J, with 15 bases between. The CDR3 nucleotides read TGCGCCAGCAGCCAAGGAGCAGGGGCCTTAGAAGAGACCCAGTACTTC. This codes for CASSQGAGALEETQYF.

This clone was seen once. The chain couples TRBV9 to TRBJ1-6, with a weak D call TRBD1 (5 bases). V was pared by 2 bases and J by 7 bases, with 10 bases between. Germline CDR1 reads SGDLS; CDR2 reads YYNGEE. This CDR3 is built from 14 residues. In DNA, the CDR3 is TGTGCCAGCAGCGTGCGGGGGTGGAATTCACCCCTCCACTTT. Translated, it gives CASSVRGWNSPLHF.

CDR3 protein: CASSLLDRNQETQYF. The CDR3 bases are TGTGCCAGCAGCCTACTGGACAGGAACCAAGAGACCCAGTACTTC. J is TRBJ2-5 and V is TRBV14; 7 positions agree with TRBD1. There are 15 residues in the CDR3. Germline V lookup: CDR1 SGHDN, CDR2 FVKESK. Germline trimming cut 4 bases from V and 0 bases from J; bases unmatched to any gene: 5.

This chain links TRBV7-9 with TRBJ1-2; D is unresolved. The V end was cut by 2 bases, the J end by 2 bases, with 6 bases between. The CDR3 length is 13 residues. Germline V gene lookup returns CDR1 SEHNR and CDR2 FQNEAQ (reference sequence). DNA for the CDR3: TGTGCCAGCAGCTTAACAGTGAACTATGGCTACACCTTC. It yields the protein CASSLTVNYGYTF.

The rearrangement uses TRBV30 and TRBJ2-7; no clear D gene. V lost 0 bases to trimming and J lost 3 bases, with 6 bases between them. This CDR3 contains 12 residues. The V gene's germline CDR1 is GTSNPN and CDR2 SVGIG (reference sequence). The DNA of the CDR3 is TGTGCCTGGAGTGTAAACAACTACGAGCAGTACTTC. Its protein is CAWSVNNYEQYF.

The chain is built from TRBV28 and TRBJ1-5; 12 nucleotides line up with TRBD1. The CDR3 length is 17 residues. Germline V gene data show CDR1 as MDHEN and CDR2 as SYDVKM. CDR3 sequence: CATLRDRGLYSNQPQHF. As DNA, the CDR3 is TGTGCAACCCTCCGGGACAGGGGGCTCTATAGCAATCAGCCCCAGCATTTT.

This chain connects TRBV6-6 to TRBJ2-5; perhaps TRBD2 as D (6 bases). The J call may be mistaken, given a closer DNA end match to TRBJ2-7. CDR1 MNHNY and CDR2 SVGAGI come from the germline V gene (reference sequence). The CDR3 spans 13 residues. CDR3 amino acids: CASSYASASEQYF. The CDR3 coding sequence is TGTGCCAGCAGTTACGCTAGCGCCTCCGAGCAGTACTTC.

The V gene is TRBV19, the J gene TRBJ2-7; possible D gene TRBD1, 5 bases. V was cut by 7 bases and J by 5 bases, with 21 bases left in between. Germline V CDR1 and CDR2: LNHDA, SQIVND (reference sequence). The CDR3 is 15 residues long. CDR3 in DNA: TGTGCCAGTAAGAAAATGGACATGACCAAAGACGAGCAGTACTTC. It translates to CASKKMDMTKDEQYF.

V gene TRBV6-5 combines with J gene TRBJ2-7, with TRBD1 matching over 9 bases. CDR3 size: 16 residues. Germline V gene sequence: CDR1 MNHEY, CDR2 SVGAGI. After removal of 4 bases from V and 3 bases from J, the junction contained 10 bases not matched to a gene. For the CDR3, the DNA is TGTGCCAGCAGTTCGCCCACGGGACAGGGCATCTACGAGCAGTACTTC. As protein: CASSSPTGQGIYEQYF.

J is TRBJ2-6 and V is TRBV7-3; D is unclear. V lost 3 bases and J 1 base, leaving 13 bases between the germline ends. The CDR3 consists of 17 residues. Germline CDR1 SGHTA, CDR2 FQGTGA. The CDR3, as DNA: TGTGCCAGCAGCTTGTCCGGCGGACGGTCTGGGGCCAACGTCCTGACTTTC. Translated, it gives CASSLSGGRSGANVLTF.

V usage is TRBV19 and J usage is TRBJ1-1; 7 positions match TRBD1. In germline, CDR1 is LNHDA, CDR2 SQIVND (reference sequence). This CDR3 region has 15 residues. With V trimmed by 6 bases and J by 3 bases, 10 bases remained unmatched. The CDR3 DNA follows: TGTGCCAGTAGGGACCGACGGACAGGACACACTGAAGCTTTCTTT. Translating it yields CASRDRRTGHTEAFF.

This clone was counted only a few times. The V call is TRBV9, the J call TRBJ2-2; D ambiguous. Per the germline V gene, CDR1 is SGDLS and CDR2 is YYNGEE. V was shortened by 0 bases and J by 0 bases, with 6 bases between the two germline ends. The CDR3 contains 15 residues. The CDR3 DNA is TGTGCCAGCAGCGTAGTAGGGTCGAACACCGGGGAGCTGTTTTTT. Protein: CASSVVGSNTGELFF. The entire variable domain, with the rest obtained from reference TRBV9 and TRBJ2-2, is as follows: DSGVTQTPKHLITATGQRVTLRCSPRSGDLSVYWYQQSLDQGLQFLIQYYNGEERAKGNILERFSAQQFPDLHSELNLSSLELGDSALYFCASSVVGSNTGELFFGEGSRLTVL.

The chain is built from TRBV20-1 and TRBJ1-5; no clear D. The V and J ends lost 4 bases and 7 bases respectively, with 8 bases between them. Per the germline V gene, CDR1 is DFQATT and CDR2 is SNEGSKA (reference sequence). The CDR3 sequence is 11 residues long. The CDR3 nucleotides read TGCAGTGCTAAGTTTGGGCAGCCCCAGCATTTT. Residues: CSAKFGQPQHF.

Only a few counts were recorded for this clone. This chain uses TRBV5-1 with TRBJ2-1; TRBD2 agrees at 12 bases. Germline V gives CDR1 SGHRS, CDR2 YFSETQ. V dropped 1 base and J dropped 6; count of bases not matched to a gene: 8. This CDR3 spans 17 amino acids. CDR3 coding DNA: TGCGCCAGCAGCTTGTCCCACGGACTAGCGGGACCCAATGAGCAGTTCTTC. Its protein product is CASSLSHGLAGPNEQFF.

The chain uses TRBV7-2 and TRBJ1-1, with unresolved D. V lost 5 bases and J 5 bases, leaving 15 bases between the germline ends. The length of the CDR3 is 14 residues. Per germline, CDR1 SGHTA and CDR2 FQGNSA. This chain's CDR3 is CASSVRRSGTEAFF. In DNA form, the CDR3 reads TGTGCCAGCAGCGTGCGTCGGTCGGGAACTGAAGCTTTCTTT. The entire variable domain, with the rest obtained from reference TRBV7-2 and TRBJ1-1, is as follows: GAGVSQSPSNKVTEKGKDVELRCDPISGHTALYWYRQSLGQGLEFLIYFQGNSAPDKSGLPSDRFSAERTGGSVSTLTIQRTQQEDSAVYLCASSVRRSGTEAFFGQGTRLTVV.

This sequence joins TRBV5-8 and TRBJ2-7, with TRBD2 matching 9 bases. The CDR3 is made up of 17 amino acids. Looked up from germline, CDR1 is SGHTS and CDR2 is YDEGEE. J lost 4 bases, V lost 3 bases, and 14 bases had no gene match. CDR3 bases: TGTGCCAGCAGCTCGATCCCCCAAGCGGGAGGAGGATACGAGCAGTACTTC. Translated: CASSSIPQAGGGYEQYF.

The chain links TRBV2 to TRBJ2-7, with TRBD1 identical over 8 bases. Germline CDR1 SNHLY, CDR2 FYNNEI. Germline trimming cut 11 bases from V and 1 base from J; bases unmatched to any gene: 10. This CDR3 spans 14 amino acids. The CDR3, as DNA: TGTGCCGTCCAGGACAGGGTTCTTTCCTACGAGCAGTACTTC. This sequence encodes CAVQDRVLSYEQYF.

The CDR3 protein is CATKDRGFAGELFF. The CDR3 nucleotides read TGTGCCACTAAGGACAGGGGTTTCGCCGGGGAGCTGTTTTTT. The chain combines TRBV19 with TRBJ2-2; 9 nucleotides match TRBD1. Germline assignment: CDR1 LNHDA and CDR2 SQIVND (reference sequence). This CDR3 has 14 amino acids. The ends lost 10 bases at V and 6 bases at J; junction bases unmatched: 9. The full variable domain, rest sourced from reference TRBV19 and TRBJ2-2, is DGGITQSPKYLFRKEGQNVTLSCEQNLNHDAMYWYRQDPGQGLRLIYYSQIVNDFQKGDIAEGYSVSREKKESFPLTVTSAQKNPTAFYLCATKDRGFAGELFFGEGSRLTVL.

The rearrangement links TRBV27 to TRBJ2-3, with D uncertain. The CDR3 length is 14 residues. Trimming removed 5 bases from V and 1 base from J, with 10 bases in between. From germline, CDR1 is MNHEY and CDR2 SMNVEV (reference sequence). This chain's CDR3 is CASSNRRGTDTQYF. DNA for the CDR3: TGTGCCAGCAGTAACCGTCGGGGCACAGATACGCAGTATTTT.

The J gene is TRBJ1-2, the V gene TRBV10-3; possibly TRBD1 for D (5 bases). The V and J ends lost 4 bases and 2 bases respectively, with 8 bases between them. This CDR3 is 13 amino acids long. Germline CDR1 and CDR2: ENHRY and SYGVKD. CDR3 amino acids: CAISAGGNYGYTF. The CDR3 DNA follows: TGTGCCATCAGTGCGGGGGGGAACTATGGCTACACCTTC.

The rearrangement uses TRBV28 and TRBJ2-6; D not certain. Germline values: CDR1 MDHEN, CDR2 SYDVKM. The V end was cut by 9 bases, the J end by 2 bases, with 11 bases between. This CDR3 comprises 14 residues. The CDR3 spells CASRTPAGANVLTF. In DNA form, the CDR3 reads TGTGCCAGTAGAACCCCGGCTGGGGCCAACGTCCTGACTTTC. The variable domain in full, completed from reference TRBV28 and TRBJ2-6, reads DVKVTQSSRYLVKRTGEKVFLECVQDMDHENMFWYRQDPGLGLRLIYFSYDVKMKEKGDIPEGYSVSREKKERFSLILESASTNQTSMYLCASRTPAGANVLTFGAGSRLTVL.

The V call is TRBV5-4, the J call TRBJ2-5; D is undetermined. The CDR3 length is 14 residues. Looked up from germline, CDR1 is SGHNT and CDR2 is YYREEE (reference sequence). The V gene lost 4 bases and the J gene lost 5 bases, with 15 bases spanning the gap. Here the CDR3 DNA reads TGTGCCAGCAGCCCCCGTGGGGATCGGGAGACCCAGTACTTC. The encoded protein is CASSPRGDRETQYF.